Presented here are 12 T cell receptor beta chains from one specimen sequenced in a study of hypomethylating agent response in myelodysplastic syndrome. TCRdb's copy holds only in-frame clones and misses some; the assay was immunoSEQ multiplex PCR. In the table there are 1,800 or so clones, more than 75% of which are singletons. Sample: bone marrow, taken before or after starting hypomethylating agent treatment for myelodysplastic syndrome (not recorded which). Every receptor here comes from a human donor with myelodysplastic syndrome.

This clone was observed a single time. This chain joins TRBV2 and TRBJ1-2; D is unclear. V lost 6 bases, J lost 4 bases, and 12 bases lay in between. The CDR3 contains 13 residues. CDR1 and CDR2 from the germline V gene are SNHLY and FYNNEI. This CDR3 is CASRRVGLYGYTF. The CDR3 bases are TGTGCCAGCAGGAGGGTGGGCCTCTATGGCTACACCTTC.

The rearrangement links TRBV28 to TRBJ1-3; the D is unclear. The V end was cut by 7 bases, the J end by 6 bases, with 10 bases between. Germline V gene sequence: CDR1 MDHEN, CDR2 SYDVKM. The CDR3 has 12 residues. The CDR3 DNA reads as TGTGCCAGCACTTCCGAGGCAAACACCATATATTTT. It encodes CASTSEANTIYF.

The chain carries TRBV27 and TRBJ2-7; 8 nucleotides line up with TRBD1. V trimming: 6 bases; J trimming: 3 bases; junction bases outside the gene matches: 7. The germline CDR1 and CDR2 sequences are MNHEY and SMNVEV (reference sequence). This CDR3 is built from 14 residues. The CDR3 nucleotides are TGTGCCAGCAGACCGGGACAGGTCAACTACGAGCAGTACTTC. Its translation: CASRPGQVNYEQYF.

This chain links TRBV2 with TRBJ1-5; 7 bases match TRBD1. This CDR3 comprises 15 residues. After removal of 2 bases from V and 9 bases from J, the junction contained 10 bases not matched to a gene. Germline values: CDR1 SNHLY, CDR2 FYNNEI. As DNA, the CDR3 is TGTGCCAGCAGTGAATTCCGCCAGGGGGGTCGGCCCCAGCATTTT. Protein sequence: CASSEFRQGGRPQHF.

In nucleotides, the CDR3 is TGTGCCAGCAGGAGATGGACGGCCTTGAACACTGAAGCTTTCTTT. Amino acid sequence: CASRRWTALNTEAFF. V and J are TRBV13 and TRBJ1-1; D is uncertain. Germline V lookup: CDR1 PRHDT, CDR2 FYEKMQ (reference sequence). Trimming took off 6 bases at V and 0 bases at J, with 14 bases between the two ends. The CDR3 is 15 amino acids.

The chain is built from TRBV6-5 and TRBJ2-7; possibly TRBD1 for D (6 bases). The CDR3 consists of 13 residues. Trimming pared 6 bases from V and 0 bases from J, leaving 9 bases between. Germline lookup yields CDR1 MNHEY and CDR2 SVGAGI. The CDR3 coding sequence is TGTGCCAGCAGCCGGGACAACTCCTACGAGCAGTACTTC. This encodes CASSRDNSYEQYF.

CDR3 amino acids: CASSIDSWDPSDMNTEAFF. The DNA of the CDR3 is TGTGCCAGTAGTATAGATTCTTGGGACCCGAGCGACATGAACACTGAAGCTTTCTTT. The rearrangement links TRBV19 to TRBJ1-1; TRBD1 might be the D (5 bases). The germline V and J ends were trimmed by 0 bases and 0 bases, with 20 bases remaining between them. Germline V lookup: CDR1 LNHDA, CDR2 SQIVND (reference sequence). The CDR3 contains 19 residues.

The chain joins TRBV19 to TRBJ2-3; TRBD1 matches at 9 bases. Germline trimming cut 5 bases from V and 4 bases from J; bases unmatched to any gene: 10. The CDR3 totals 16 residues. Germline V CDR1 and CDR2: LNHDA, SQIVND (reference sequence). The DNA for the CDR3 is TGTGCCAGTAGTGTACTCCGGGACAGGGTGGCAGATACGCAGTATTTT. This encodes CASSVLRDRVADTQYF.

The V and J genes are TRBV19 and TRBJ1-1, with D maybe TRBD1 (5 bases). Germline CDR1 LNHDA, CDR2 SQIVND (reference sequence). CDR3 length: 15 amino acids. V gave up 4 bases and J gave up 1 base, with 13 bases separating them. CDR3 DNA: TGTGCCAGTAGTACCTCCCCGACAGCGAACACTGAAGCTTTCTTT. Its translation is CASSTSPTANTEAFF.

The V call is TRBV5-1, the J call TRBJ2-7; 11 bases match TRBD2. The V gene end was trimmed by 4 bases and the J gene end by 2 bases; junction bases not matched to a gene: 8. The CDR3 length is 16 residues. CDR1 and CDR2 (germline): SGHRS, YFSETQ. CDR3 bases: TGCGCCAGCAGCGCCCGCTTAGCGGGAGGGCCCTACGAGCAGTACTTC. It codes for CASSARLAGGPYEQYF.

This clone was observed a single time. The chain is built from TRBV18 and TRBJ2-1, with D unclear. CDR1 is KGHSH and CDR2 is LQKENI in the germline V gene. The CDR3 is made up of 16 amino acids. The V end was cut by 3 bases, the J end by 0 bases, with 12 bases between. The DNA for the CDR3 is TGTGCCAGCTCACCGGGGTCCCTCAGCTCCTACAATGAGCAGTTCTTC. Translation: CASSPGSLSSYNEQFF.

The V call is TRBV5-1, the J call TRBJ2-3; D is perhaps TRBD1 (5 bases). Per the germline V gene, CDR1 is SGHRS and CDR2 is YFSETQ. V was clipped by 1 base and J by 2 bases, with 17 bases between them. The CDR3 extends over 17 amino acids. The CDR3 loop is CASSLTEGVDLTDTQYF. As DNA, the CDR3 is TGCGCCAGCAGCTTGACGGAAGGGGTGGACCTCACAGATACGCAGTATTTT.